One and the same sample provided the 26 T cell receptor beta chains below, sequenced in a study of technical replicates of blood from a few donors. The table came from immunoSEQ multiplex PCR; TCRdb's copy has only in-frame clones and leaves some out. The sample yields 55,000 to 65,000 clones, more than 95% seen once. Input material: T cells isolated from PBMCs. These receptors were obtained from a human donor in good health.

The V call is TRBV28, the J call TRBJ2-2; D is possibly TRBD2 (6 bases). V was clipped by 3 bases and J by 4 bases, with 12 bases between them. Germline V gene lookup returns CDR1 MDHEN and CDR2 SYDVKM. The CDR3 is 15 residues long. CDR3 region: CASSFRTSPTGELFF. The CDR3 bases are TGTGCCAGCAGTTTTCGTACTAGCCCCACCGGGGAGCTGTTTTTT.

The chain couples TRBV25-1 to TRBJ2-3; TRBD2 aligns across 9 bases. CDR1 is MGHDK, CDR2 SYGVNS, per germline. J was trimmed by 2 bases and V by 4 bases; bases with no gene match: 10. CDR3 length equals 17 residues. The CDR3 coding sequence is TGTGCCAGCAGTGCACTCGGGACTAGCCTTCCCACAGATACGCAGTATTTT. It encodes CASSALGTSLPTDTQYF.

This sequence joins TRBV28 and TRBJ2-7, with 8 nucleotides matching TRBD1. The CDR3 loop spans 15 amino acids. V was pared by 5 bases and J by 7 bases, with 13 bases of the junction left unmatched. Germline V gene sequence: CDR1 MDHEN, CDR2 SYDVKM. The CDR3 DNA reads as TGTGCCAGCAGTCCGTGGGACAGGACCATATGGGAGCAGTACTTC. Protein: CASSPWDRTIWEQYF.

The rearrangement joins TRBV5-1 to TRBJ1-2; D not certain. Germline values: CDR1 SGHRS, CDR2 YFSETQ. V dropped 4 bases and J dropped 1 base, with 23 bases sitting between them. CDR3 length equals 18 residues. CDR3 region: CASSRGDGDITINYGYTF. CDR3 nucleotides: TGCGCCAGCAGCCGTGGCGATGGTGACATCACAATTAACTATGGCTACACCTTC. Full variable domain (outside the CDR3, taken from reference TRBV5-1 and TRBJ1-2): KAGVTQTPRYLIKTRGQQVTLSCSPISGHRSVSWYQQTPGQGLQFLFEYFSETQRNKGNFPGRFSGRQFSNSRSEMNVSTLELGDSALYLCASSRGDGDITINYGYTFGSGTRLTVV.

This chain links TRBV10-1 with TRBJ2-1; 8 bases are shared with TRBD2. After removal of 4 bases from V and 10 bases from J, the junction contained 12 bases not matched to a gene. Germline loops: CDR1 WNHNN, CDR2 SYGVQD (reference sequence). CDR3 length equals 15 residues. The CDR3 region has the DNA TGCGCCAGCAGTGCAAGGGGACTAGGCACTGTCGAGCAGTTCTTC. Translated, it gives CASSARGLGTVEQFF.

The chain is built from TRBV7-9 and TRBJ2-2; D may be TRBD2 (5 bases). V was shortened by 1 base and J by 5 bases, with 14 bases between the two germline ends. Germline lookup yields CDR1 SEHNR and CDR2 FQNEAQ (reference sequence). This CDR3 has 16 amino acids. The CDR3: CASSLVWRTGTGELFF. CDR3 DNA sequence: TGTGCCAGCAGCTTAGTCTGGCGGACGGGAACCGGGGAGCTGTTTTTT. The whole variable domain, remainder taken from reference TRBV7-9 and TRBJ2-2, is DTGVSQNPRHKITKRGQNVTFRCDPISEHNRLYWYRQTLGQGPEFLTYFQNEAQLEKSRLLSDRFSAERPKGSFSTLEIQRTEQGDSAMYLCASSLVWRTGTGELFFGEGSRLTVL.

The CDR3 is CASSPSGSTSYNEQFF. The CDR3, as DNA: TGTGCCAGCAGCCCTAGCGGTTCTACTTCCTACAATGAGCAGTTCTTC. The chain links TRBV5-6 to TRBJ2-1; TRBD2 matches at 7 bases. Germline CDR1 SGHDT, CDR2 YYEEEE. The length of the CDR3 is 16 residues. The V gene end was trimmed by 4 bases and the J gene end by 1 base; junction bases not matched to a gene: 8.

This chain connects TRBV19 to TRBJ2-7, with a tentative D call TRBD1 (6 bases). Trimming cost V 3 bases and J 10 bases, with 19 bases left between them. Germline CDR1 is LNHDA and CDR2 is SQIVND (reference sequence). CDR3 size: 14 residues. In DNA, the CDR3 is TGTGCCAGTAGTATGGGGACAAGAGGTTCCTTTCAGTACTTC. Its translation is CASSMGTRGSFQYF.

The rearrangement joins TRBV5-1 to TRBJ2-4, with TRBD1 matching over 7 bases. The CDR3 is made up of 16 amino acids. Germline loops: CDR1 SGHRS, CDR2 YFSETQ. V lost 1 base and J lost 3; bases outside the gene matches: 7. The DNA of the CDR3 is TGCGCCAGCAGCTTGCCAGGGGGAGAGGACAAAAACATTCAGTACTTC. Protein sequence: CASSLPGGEDKNIQYF. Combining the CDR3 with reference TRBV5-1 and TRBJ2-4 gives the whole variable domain KAGVTQTPRYLIKTRGQQVTLSCSPISGHRSVSWYQQTPGQGLQFLFEYFSETQRNKGNFPGRFSGRQFSNSRSEMNVSTLELGDSALYLCASSLPGGEDKNIQYFGAGTRLSVL.

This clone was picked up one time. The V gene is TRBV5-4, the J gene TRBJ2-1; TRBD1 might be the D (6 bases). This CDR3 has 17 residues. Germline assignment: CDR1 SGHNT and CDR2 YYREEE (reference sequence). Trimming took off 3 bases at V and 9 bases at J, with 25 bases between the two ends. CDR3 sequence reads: CASSSARGQRPWAEQFF. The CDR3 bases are TGTGCCAGCAGCTCGGCTCGAGGACAGAGGCCATGGGCTGAGCAGTTCTTC.

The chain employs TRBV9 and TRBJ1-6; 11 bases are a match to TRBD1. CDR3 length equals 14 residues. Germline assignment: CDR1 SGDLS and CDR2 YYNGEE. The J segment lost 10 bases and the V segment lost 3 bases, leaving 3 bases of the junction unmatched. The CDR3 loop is CASSGTGGNSPLHF. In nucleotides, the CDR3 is TGTGCCAGCAGCGGGACAGGGGGCAACTCACCCCTCCACTTT.

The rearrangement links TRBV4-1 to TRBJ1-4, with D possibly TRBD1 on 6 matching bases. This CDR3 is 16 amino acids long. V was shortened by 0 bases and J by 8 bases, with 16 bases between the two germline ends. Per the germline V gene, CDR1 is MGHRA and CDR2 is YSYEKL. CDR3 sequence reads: CASSQDPAAGEEKLFF. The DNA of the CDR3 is TGCGCCAGCAGCCAAGATCCGGCGGCAGGGGAAGAAAAACTGTTTTTT.

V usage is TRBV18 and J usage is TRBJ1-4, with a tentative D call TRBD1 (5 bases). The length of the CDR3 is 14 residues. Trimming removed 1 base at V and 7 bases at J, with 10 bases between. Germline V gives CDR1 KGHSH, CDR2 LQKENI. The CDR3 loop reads CASSPQGIGEKLFF. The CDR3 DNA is TGTGCCAGCTCACCACAGGGGATTGGTGAAAAACTGTTTTTT. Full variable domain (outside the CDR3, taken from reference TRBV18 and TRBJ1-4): NAGVMQNPRHLVRRRGQEARLRCSPMKGHSHVYWYRQLPEEGLKFMVYLQKENIIDESGMPKERFSAEFPKEGPSILRIQQVVRGDSAAYFCASSPQGIGEKLFFGSGTQLSVL.

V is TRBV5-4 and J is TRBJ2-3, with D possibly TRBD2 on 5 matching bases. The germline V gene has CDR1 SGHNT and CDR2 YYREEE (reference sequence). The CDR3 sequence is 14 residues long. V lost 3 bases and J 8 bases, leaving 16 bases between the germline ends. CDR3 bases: TGTGCCAGCAGCTATGAGGGCCCTTCCGCTACGCAGTATTTT. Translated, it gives CASSYEGPSATQYF.

As DNA, the CDR3 is TGTGCCAGCAGCTGGGGACAGGGGGCAGGATACGAGCAGTACTTC. It encodes CASSWGQGAGYEQYF. The V gene is TRBV7-9, the J gene TRBJ2-7; 12 bases line up with TRBD1. With V trimmed by 4 bases and J by 4 bases, 5 bases remained unmatched. Germline assignment: CDR1 SEHNR and CDR2 FQNEAQ (reference sequence). The CDR3 runs 15 residues.

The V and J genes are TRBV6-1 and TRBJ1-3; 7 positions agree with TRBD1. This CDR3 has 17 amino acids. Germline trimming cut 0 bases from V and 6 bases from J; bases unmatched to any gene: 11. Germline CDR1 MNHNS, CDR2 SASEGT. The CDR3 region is CASSEATGTAIENTIYF. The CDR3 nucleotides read TGTGCCAGCAGTGAAGCGACCGGGACAGCAATTGAAAACACCATATATTTT.

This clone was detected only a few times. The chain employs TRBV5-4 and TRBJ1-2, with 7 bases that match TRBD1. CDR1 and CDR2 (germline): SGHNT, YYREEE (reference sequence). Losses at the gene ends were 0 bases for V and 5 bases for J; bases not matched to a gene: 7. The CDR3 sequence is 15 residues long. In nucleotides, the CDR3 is TGTGCCAGCAGCTTGGCCCAGACAGGGCAATATGGCTACACCTTC. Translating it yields CASSLAQTGQYGYTF.

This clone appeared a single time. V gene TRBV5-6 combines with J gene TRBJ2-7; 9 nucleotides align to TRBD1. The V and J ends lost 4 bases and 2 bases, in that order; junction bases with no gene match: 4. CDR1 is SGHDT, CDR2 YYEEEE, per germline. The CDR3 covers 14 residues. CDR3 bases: TGTGCCAGCAGCGCCGGGACAGGGCCCTACGAGCAGTACTTC. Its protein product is CASSAGTGPYEQYF.

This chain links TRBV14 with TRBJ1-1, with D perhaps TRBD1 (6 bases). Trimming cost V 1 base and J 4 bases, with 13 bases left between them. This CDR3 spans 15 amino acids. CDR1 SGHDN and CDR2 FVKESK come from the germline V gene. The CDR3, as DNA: TGTGCCAGCAGCCAAGTTGGGGGCAGGGTCACTGAAGCTTTCTTT. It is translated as CASSQVGGRVTEAFF.

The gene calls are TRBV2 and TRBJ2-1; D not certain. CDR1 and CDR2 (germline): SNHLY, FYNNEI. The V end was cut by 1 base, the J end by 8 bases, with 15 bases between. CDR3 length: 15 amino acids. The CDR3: CASSEVVAVVYEQFF. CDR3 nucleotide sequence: TGTGCCAGCAGTGAAGTGGTCGCAGTGGTCTATGAGCAGTTCTTC.

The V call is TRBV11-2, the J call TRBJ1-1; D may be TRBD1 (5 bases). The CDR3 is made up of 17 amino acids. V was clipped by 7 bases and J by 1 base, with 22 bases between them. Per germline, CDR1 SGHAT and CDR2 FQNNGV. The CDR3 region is CASTPGKGEGTNTEAFF. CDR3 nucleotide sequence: TGTGCCAGCACTCCAGGAAAAGGGGAGGGGACGAACACTGAAGCTTTCTTT.

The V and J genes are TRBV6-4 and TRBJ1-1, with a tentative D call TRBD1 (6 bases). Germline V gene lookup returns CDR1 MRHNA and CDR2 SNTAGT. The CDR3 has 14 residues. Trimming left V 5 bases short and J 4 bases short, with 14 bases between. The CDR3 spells CASSPQGGGTEAFF. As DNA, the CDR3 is TGTGCCAGCAGTCCCCAGGGAGGGGGCACTGAAGCTTTCTTT.

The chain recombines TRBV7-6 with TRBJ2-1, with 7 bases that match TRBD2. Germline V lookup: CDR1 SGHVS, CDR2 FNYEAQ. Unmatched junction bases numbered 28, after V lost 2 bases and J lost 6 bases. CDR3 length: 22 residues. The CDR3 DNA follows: TGTGCCAGCAGCTTACCGTCCAGTGGGACTACTCAGGCGGGGTCTTACGTCAATGAGCAGTTCTTC. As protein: CASSLPSSGTTQAGSYVNEQFF.

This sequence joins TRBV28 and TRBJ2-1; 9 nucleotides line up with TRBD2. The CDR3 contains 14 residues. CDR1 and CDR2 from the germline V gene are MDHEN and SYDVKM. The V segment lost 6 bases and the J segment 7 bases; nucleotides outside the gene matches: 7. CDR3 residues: CASRPLLAGNEQFF. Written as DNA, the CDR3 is TGTGCCAGCAGACCCCTTCTAGCGGGAAATGAGCAGTTCTTC.

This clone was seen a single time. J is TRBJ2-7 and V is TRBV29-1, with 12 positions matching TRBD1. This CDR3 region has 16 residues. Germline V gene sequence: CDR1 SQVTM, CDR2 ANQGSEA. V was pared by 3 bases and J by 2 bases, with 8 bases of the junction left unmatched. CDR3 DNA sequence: TGCAGCGTTGACGGGACAGGGGGCTCCAATCCCTACGAGCAGTACTTC. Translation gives CSVDGTGGSNPYEQYF.

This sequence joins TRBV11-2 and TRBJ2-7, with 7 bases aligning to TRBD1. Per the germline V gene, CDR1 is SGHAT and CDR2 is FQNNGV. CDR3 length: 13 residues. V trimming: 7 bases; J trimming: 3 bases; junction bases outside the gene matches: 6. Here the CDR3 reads CASMTGRGYEQYF. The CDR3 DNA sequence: TGTGCCAGCATGACAGGGCGTGGCTACGAGCAGTACTTC.